The present TCR beta chain was sequenced within a study of shared clonotypes between healthy human individuals. Whole-study results and caveats: Clonotype sharing levels among donors were expected to vary with sequencing depth. Generation probabilities of non-shared clonotypes were lower (relative to those shared by all four donors).

This clone was counted a single time. What it binds is unknown. CD8 cells regarded as naive lacked CD45RO, were positively chosen for CCR7, and omitted terminally differentiated effector memory CD45RA+ cells. Trimming cost V 5 bases and J 11 bases; bases outside gene matches: 9. Germline CDR1 and CDR2: SEHNR and FQNEAQ (reference sequence). This CDR3 contains 13 residues. Sequencing was performed with immunoSEQ multiplex PCR; in TCRdb, only in-frame clones are kept and a portion is missing. The repertoire holds about 2 million clones, with roughly 95% as singletons. The V and J genes are TRBV7-9 and TRBJ2-5; TRBD2 agrees at 9 bases. The sequenced material came from naive CD8+ T cells sorted from blood. This TCR came from a man between 18 and 35 years old in good health. CDR3 residues: CASSGGTSWEQYF. The CDR3 coding sequence is TGTGCCAGCAGCGGCGGGACTAGCTGGGAGCAGTACTTC.